This T cell receptor beta chain is drawn from a study of cytomegalovirus exposure and HLA in healthy donors listed by TCRdb under 2017. Regarding the study in general: An earlier analysis of approximately 600 of the donors reported 250 to 300 Gb of sequence data and 117 million unique TCR beta sequences from 190 million or so T cells. The later analysis used no new phenotypic data to find candidate immune exposures, relying instead on TCR beta sequences and their occurrence across donors. A later analysis re-examined previously published TCR beta repertoires from roughly 720 donors and added high-resolution HLA genotyping to investigate patterns of TCR occurrence. Approximately 300 gigabases of sequencing data and around 80 million unique TCR sequences made up an early release that covered under 750 HLA-typed donors. Typing coverage varied by locus: roughly 629-640 donors for A, B, C, DRB1 and DQB1; roughly 520 for DQA1; more than 600 for DPA1; approximately 470 for DPB1. Four or five DR-DQ haplotypes were treated as single units for association and clustering because of strong linkage in the cohort. An earlier analysis of several hundred of the donors used high-throughput TCR beta sequencing to judge whether each TCR beta V gene segment behaved as functional or pseudogenic. Donor age, sex, ethnicity and CMV serostatus were compiled alongside the repertoire data. Of the 350 to 400 genotyped donors, about 80% fell in the genetic ancestry cluster associated with self-reported Caucasian donors. The aim of the study was to test whether cataloging public T cell receptors could identify signatures of past pathogen exposure. In addition to the first cohort of around 670 subjects, a separate validation cohort of 130 or so different subjects was used. The study combined high-throughput TCR immunosequencing, statistical association of individual TCRs with disease status, and machine learning to predict cytomegalovirus infection status. HLA typing covered class I and class II loci at four-digit resolution. Every discovery cohort repertoire had been produced on one sequencing platform. In a later genetic analysis, genome-wide SNP genotypes for about 65% of the roughly 670 donors were used, and that subset was treated as a discovery cohort. Among some 400 genotyped donors of the cohort, an average of around 250,000 unique TCR beta nucleotide sequences was sequenced per donor, of which roughly 18% were non-productive. The study used immunosequencing to profile the T cell repertoires of 670 or so subjects and linked those repertoires to cytomegalovirus serostatus.

The cohort was made up of hundreds of healthy bone marrow donors. Cohort members were all nominally healthy when sampled, although unrecorded immune exposures were likely present. The donor tested CMV seronegative, placing the donor among the approximately 360 seronegative members of the cohort. Every donor gave a peripheral blood sample, and the peripheral blood mononuclear cells from that sample were used for TCR beta sequencing. The Qiagen DNeasy Blood Extraction Kit was used to extract genomic DNA from the blood cell samples. This clone was counted a few times. What this receptor recognizes is not known. It has no much larger one-base neighbor in the sample; base qualities were not kept. Summary of the overall study and its limitations: Most TCR sequences were seen in very few donors, while some public TCRs were found in many individuals. A later analysis reported that several top co-occurrence clusters appeared linked to parvovirus B19, influenza, CMV and Epstein-Barr virus. Cytomegalovirus status was reported to be diagnosed by the classifier with high specificity and sensitivity in both the original and validation cohorts. Presence/absence analyses assumed roughly uniform sequencing depth across donors, an assumption that may not hold. In an earlier analysis of around 600 of the donors, most TCR beta V segments were observed in productive rearrangements about 87% or about 30% of the time, broadly matching IMGT annotations. A further reported finding was that TCR beta sequences accurately predicted the HLA-A and HLA-B alleles for most subjects in the first cohort. A later analysis found that HLA-associated TCR beta chains were more clonally expanded and had lower generation probabilities than equally common non-associated chains. The authors suggested that the approach could potentially be extended to other disease states and immunological phenotypes. Because counts were too low, some 17 rarely observed V segments, including chromosome 9 orphons, were excluded from the earlier analysis of roughly 580 of the donors. A later analysis associated about 17,000 TCR beta sequences with specific HLA alleles at a false discovery rate of 0.05. Most CMV-associated TCR beta chains appeared to be HLA-restricted in a later analysis, and the HLA associations seemed to be driven largely by CMV exposure. A few of the identified cytomegalovirus-associated TCR beta chains were confirmed in vitro to be specific for cytomegalovirus antigens. HLA typing was unavailable for some donors at each locus, so association tests used only the typed subset. Correlated functional status among segregating V segments might be attributable to linkage disequilibrium, but an unknown experimental factor could not be ruled out. Assigning TCR associations to individual alleles was difficult when HLA alleles, especially DR and DQ, strongly co-occurred. For the cohort, immune exposure information was limited to CMV serostatus. A total of 150 or so TCR beta chains were listed by the study as associated with cytomegalovirus. In a later analysis, the rate of TCR association differed among HLA loci, with DRB1 alleles having the most associated TCRs and HLA-C alleles having the fewest. An association between a missense DCLRE1C variant and V-gene and J-gene trimming of TCR beta chains was found in a later genetic analysis and replicated in an independent cohort. The sequencing pipeline was judged likely to have produced a cluster of highly shared sequence variants as a technical artifact. Compared with the 666-donor mean, donors in an Asian-associated ancestry cluster had fewer N-insertions in productive TCRs, according to a later genetic analysis. Only TCR beta chains were sequenced in this cohort, and the absence of alpha or paired-chain data limited detectable features.

The library was built by means of the immunoSEQ multiplex PCR assay. A mixture of 60 forward primers for TCR Vbeta segments and 13 reverse primers for TCR Jbeta segments was used in the multiplex PCR. A multiplex PCR assay on genomic DNA amplified the CDR3 region of rearranged TCR beta genes. Amplified TCR beta libraries were sequenced as 87-base-pair reads on the Illumina HiSeq System. For the original study's pipeline: A later analysis tallied tens of millions of unique TCR beta chains across the 666 repertoires, and approximately 12 million of those chains were shared by two or more donors. A nearest-neighbor algorithm error-corrected the raw reads and collapsed the reads into unique sequences, merging closely related sequences to remove PCR and sequencing errors. V, D and J gene segments were assigned by aligning CDR3 sequences to IMGT reference sequences. For a sequence to be retained, a match of at least six nucleotides to both a V gene segment and a J gene segment was required. A rearrangement was called productive if the CDR3 had no stop codons and remained in frame with V and J, and every other rearrangement was called non-productive. Following IMGT convention, CDR3 was defined as the stretch from the second conserved V-encoded cysteine to the conserved J-encoded phenylalanine. In an earlier analysis of around 570 of the donors, sequences lacking an unambiguous match to a single V gene segment were excluded. An earlier analysis of 500 to 700 of the donors classified V segments as functional when productive rearrangements were above 56.7% and as segregating when the standard deviation between donors was above 5%. A statistical classification framework was developed to diagnose cytomegalovirus status using the catalog of TCR beta chain sequences. In a later analysis, V and J genes were assigned by comparing TCR nucleotide sequences against IMGT/GENE-DB human TR gene sequences. The TCRdist pipeline was used in a later analysis to assign CDR3 sequences and most-parsimonious VDJ recombination scenarios. In a later analysis, every TCR beta chain was defined by the combination of its CDR3 amino acid sequence and its V-gene family, and reads without a unique V-gene family were dropped. In a later analysis, 550 to 650 highly shared, low-generation-probability nucleotide sequences were removed to address suspected cross-contamination and a sequencing artifact. In a later analysis, a clonal expansion index was calculated for each public chain from normalized within-repertoire ranks of inferred template counts. In a later analysis, generation probabilities were computed using a VDJ recombination model fitted to out-of-frame rearrangements, and the results were checked against IGoR. In a later analysis, TCR-TCR, TCR-HLA and TCR-CMV co-occurrence was scored with hypergeometric tests, and a repertoire-size bias correction was applied to TCR pairs. A later analysis estimated false discovery rates by permuting HLA or CMV assignments 20 times. In a later analysis, co-occurring TCRs were grouped using DBSCAN, and TCRdist sequence similarity was added for clustering within HLA-allele-positive subsets. Co-occurrence clustering excluded repertoires with fewer than 30,000 or more than 120,000 public chains, plus five with anomalous nucleotide sharing. Here the immuneACCESS table is served through TCRdb, limited to in-frame sequences with V and J called. Missing clones are a known gap in these copies; in checked studies unresolved V genes cover under half, and the rest lacks a known reason. The V and J calls and clone size were taken over from that table, and D and trimming were inferred from the DNA. For this sample there are roughly 190,000 clones; less than 80% appear just once. The ten largest account for under 3% of the sample.

This receptor was obtained from a man aged 35-49 years in good health and CMV-seronegative. The specimen sequenced was PBMCs.

The DNA sequence is TGTGCCAGTAGTTCCCCGGGACTGTCCTACAATGAGCAGTTCTTC. It codes for CASSSPGLSYNEQFF. The V gene is TRBV19 and the J gene is TRBJ2-1; a weak D assignment points to TRBD2 (6 bases agree). V is shortened by 5 bases, J by 1 base, and the region joining them spans 12 bases. CDR1 LNHDA and CDR2 SQIVND are derived from the germline V gene (reference sequence). The CDR3 goes from the cysteine to the phenylalanine over 15 residues. CDR3 DNA is the only sequence kept; it has 45 bases, read in frame from the first base.